A selection of T cell receptor beta chains follows, all from one sample in a study of molecular identifiers for immune sequencing clone quantification. TCRdb reprocessed the PCR reads via MiXCR and lists one record per CDR3 protein. Seen here are 55,000 to 75,000 distinct CDR3 sequences, approximately 18% observed once, and the top ten hold less than 2%. Sequenced sample: naive CD8+ T cells from blood, with Jurkat cell RNA spiked in. Source of these receptors: a human donor in good health. Some libraries in this study had Jurkat cell RNA spiked in. Each CDR3 is given with its conserved first and last residue.

V gene,J gene,CDR3 protein
TRBV7-2,TRBJ2-3,CASSPVWGYSTDTQYF
TRBV5-6,TRBJ2-5,CASSLNGLRETQYF
TRBV27,TRBJ2-1,CASSLSRTGGPNEQFF
TRBV7-8,TRBJ2-3,CASQTGQGSTDTQYF
TRBV24-1,TRBJ2-1,CATSDDKLPSGEQFF
TRBV24-1,TRBJ2-2,CATSDLYTSGAVAGELFF
TRBV20-1,TRBJ2-7,CSARDHLGLAGLYEQYF
TRBV27,TRBJ2-7,CASRVSGQGYEQYF
TRBV28,TRBJ2-7,CASSAHRPIEEQYF
TRBV7-9,TRBJ1-1,CASSPEGHLGTEAFF
TRBV7-9,TRBJ1-4,CASSLVGGNEKLFF
TRBV7-8,TRBJ1-5,CASSPGGTGGQPQHF
TRBV28,TRBJ2-3,CASSFWAADTQYF
TRBV7-2,TRBJ2-7,CASSHGQPYELYF
TRBV6-5,TRBJ1-1,CASNPGDEDTEAFF
TRBV19,TRBJ1-1,CASSPTTGGTEAFF
TRBV7-9,TRBJ2-7,CASSMQSGSRSYEQYF
TRBV29-1,TRBJ2-1,CSVRLATYNEQFF
TRBV6-1,TRBJ1-1,CASSGFGSYDVNTEAFF
TRBV11-2,TRBJ2-7,CASSLDLGAYEQYF
TRBV24-1,TRBJ2-4,CATSAGDGKENIQYF
TRBV20-1,TRBJ2-7,CSASQTRETYSYEQYF
TRBV6-6,TRBJ2-1,CASSYPSGRAEDNNEQFF
TRBV4-3,TRBJ2-7,CASSQEYTGGSYEQYF
TRBV6-1,TRBJ1-1,CASSERGAGYTEAFF
TRBV7-9,TRBJ2-3,CASSPRTGTGVSTDTQYF
TRBV5-6,TRBJ2-7,CASSHRDIPNEQYF
TRBV27,TRBJ2-7,CASSLSGVGSYEQYF
TRBV20-1,TRBJ2-3,CSARELAGSTDTQYF
TRBV6-6,TRBJ2-7,CASSDVYEQYF
TRBV7-9,TRBJ2-1,CASSSIADNEQFF
TRBV12-5,TRBJ1-2,CASGYDRGYTYTF
TRBV12-5,TRBJ2-2,CASGLVPGGAGELFF
TRBV28,TRBJ2-3,CASSFSGGTDTQYF
TRBV20-1,TRBJ2-1,CSATETSGKLGSYSERFF
TRBV14,TRBJ2-3,CASSLLGGRASTDTQYF
TRBV2,TRBJ2-4,CASSDLDRGDIQYF
TRBV11-2,TRBJ2-2,CASSFLEWNTGELFF
TRBV11-3,TRBJ2-7,CASSLPGQGVYEQYF
TRBV11-3,NA,CASSLPGKSYEQFF
TRBV6-5,TRBJ1-4,CASKRGTTNEKLFF
TRBV20-1,TRBJ2-7,CSAVASGAYEQYF
TRBV11-3,TRBJ2-1,CASSFSKGTTYNEQFF
TRBV27,TRBJ1-6,CASTRGAGSSPLHF
TRBV12-3/TRBV12-4,TRBJ2-1,CASSLELQGASYNEQFF
TRBV6-5,TRBJ2-7,CASSYDGGAGSSEQYF
TRBV10-3,TRBJ1-2,CASKPRDTAVHGYTF
TRBV14,TRBJ2-1,CASSPTRFPNEQFF
TRBV7-9,TRBJ2-7,CASSRTQLSSYEQYF
TRBV6-1,TRBJ2-7,CASSAYRGATYEQYF
TRBV19,TRBJ2-6,CASSLRASGANVLTF
TRBV24-1,TRBJ2-2,CATSDFGGLEGSTGELFF